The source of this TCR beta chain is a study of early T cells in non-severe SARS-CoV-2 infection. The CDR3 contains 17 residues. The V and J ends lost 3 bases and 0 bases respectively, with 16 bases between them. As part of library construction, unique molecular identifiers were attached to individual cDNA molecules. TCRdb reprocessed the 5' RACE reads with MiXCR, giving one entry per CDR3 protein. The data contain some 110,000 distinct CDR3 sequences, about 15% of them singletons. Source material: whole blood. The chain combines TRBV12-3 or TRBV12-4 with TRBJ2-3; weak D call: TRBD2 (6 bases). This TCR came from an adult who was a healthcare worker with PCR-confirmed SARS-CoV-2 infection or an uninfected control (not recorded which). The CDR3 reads CASSFGFAGSSTDTQYF. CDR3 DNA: TGTGCCAGCAGTTTTGGTTTTGCGGGATCTAGCACAGATACGCAGTATTTT.